This TCR beta chain was identified during a study of OX40 agonist ivuxolimab in advanced cancers. About the study: Patients treated during dose escalation were battling hepatocellular carcinoma, melanoma, renal cell or head and neck cancer. Three individuals attained partial responses, comprising one hepatocellular carcinoma case and two cutaneous melanoma cases. Of mixed ages from about 23 to 85 and averaging about 65 years, the group was roughly 83% male. Study results and limitations: Researchers did not establish what antigens the expanded peripheral T cells target.

Clones were read by immunoSEQ multiplex PCR, and TCRdb kept only the in-frame ones, dropping some. The top ten clones hold about 0.4% of a sample with approximately 75,000 clones, about nine tenths of them seen once. This clone was detected once. Its matching antigen is unknown. The specimen comprised CD4+ or CD8+ T cells sorted from blood, sampled in a trial of the OX40 agonist ivuxolimab. This sequence was found in an adult with an advanced solid tumor such as melanoma, head and neck, liver or kidney cancer.

The CDR3 sequence is CASSELNEQFF. The DNA for the CDR3 is TGTGCCAGCAGTGAACTAAATGAGCAGTTCTTC. The chain has TRBV25-1 and TRBJ2-1; no clear D. Germline loops: CDR1 MGHDK, CDR2 SYGVNS. The CDR3 length is 11 residues. The ends were cut back, 2 bases at V and 7 bases at J, with 3 bases in the middle.